This T cell receptor beta chain was documented in a study of blood T cell repertoires in COVID-19 (dated by TCRdb to 2020 to 2021). With regard to the full study: Samples from collaborators originated in the United States, Italy and Spain and spanned both the acute and convalescent phases of COVID-19. The material from the prospective study consisted of cDNA or gDNA derived from T cells, B-cell-depleted T cells, or PBMCs. The dataset comprised deeply sampled blood TCRbeta repertoires from subjects exposed to, actively infected with, or recovered from COVID-19. A freely available public database, intended as a resource for researchers studying the immune response to SARS-CoV-2, is where the repertoires were released. Samples came from the ongoing ImmuneRACE study (first 160 participants) plus 1,254 subjects from 6 global collaborators. The sample metadata nearly always contained a de-identified subject ID, COVID-19 status, age in years and sex. Where HLA class I and class II types were available, the types were taken from metadata supplied by the sample provider, not from assay-based typing. Here is what the overall study found, with its caveats: The quantity of clinical and demographic metadata differed by source and by participant and was supplied without curation.

The table lists this clone with a few counts. Its antigen target is currently unknown. Per-base qualities were not stored, and no clone one base away is much larger. The collaborating institutions used their own protocols to collect whole blood in K2EDTA tubes. For TCRbeta analysis, collaborator samples were shipped as frozen whole blood, as isolated PBMCs, or as DNA extracted from either sample type. TCRbeta CDR3 regions were amplified from genomic DNA by means of the immunoSEQ Assay, a bias-controlled multiplex PCR. In the source study's methods: The number of nucleated cells in each sample was estimated by amplification of reference gene primers within the assay. To quantify the absolute abundance of each unique TCRbeta CDR3 rearrangement, sequence reads were collapsed and filtered. For each sample, productive Simpson clonality was calculated by taking the square root of Simpson's diversity index across productive rearrangements. TCRdb stores this immuneACCESS table with in-frame sequences only. Part of the clones is absent; in the studies checked, under half of the shortfall reflects unresolved V genes, and no reason is known for the rest. Clone size and V and J calls were adopted from that table, with D and trimming inferred from the DNA. Within this sample are 200,000 or so clones, with roughly four fifths of them counted one time only. Jointly, the top ten make up more than 5% of the sample.

The clonotype comes from a woman aged 25 to 39 with acute or convalescent COVID-19. The material sequenced was peripheral blood.

Here is the DNA: TGTGCCAGCAGCTCTTTCAGGGGAATGGCTAACTATGGCTACACCTTC. Its protein reads: CASSSFRGMANYGYTF. The chain employs TRBV7-6 and TRBJ1-2; matching of 6 bases hints at TRBD1 as the D gene. The CDR3, from cysteine to phenylalanine, totals 16 residues. The sequence is cut down to CDR3 DNA, 48 bases in frame from base 1. Relative to germline, V is 4 bases shorter and J is 0 bases shorter, with 15 bases between their ends. CDR1 and CDR2, per the germline V gene, are SGHVS and FNYEAQ.